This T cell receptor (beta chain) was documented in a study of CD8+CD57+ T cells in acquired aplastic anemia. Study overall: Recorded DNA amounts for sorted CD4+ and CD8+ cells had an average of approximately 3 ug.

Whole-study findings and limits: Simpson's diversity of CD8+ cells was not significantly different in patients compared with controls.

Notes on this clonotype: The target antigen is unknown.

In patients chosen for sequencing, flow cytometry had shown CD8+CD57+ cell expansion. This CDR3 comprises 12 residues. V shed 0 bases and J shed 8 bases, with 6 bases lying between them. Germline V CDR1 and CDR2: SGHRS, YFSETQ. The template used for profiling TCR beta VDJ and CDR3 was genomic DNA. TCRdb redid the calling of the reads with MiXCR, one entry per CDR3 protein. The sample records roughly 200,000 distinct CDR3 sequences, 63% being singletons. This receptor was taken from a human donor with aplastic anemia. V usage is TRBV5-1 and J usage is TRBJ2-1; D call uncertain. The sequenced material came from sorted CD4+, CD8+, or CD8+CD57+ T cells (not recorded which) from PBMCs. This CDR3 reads CASSLGQDEQFF. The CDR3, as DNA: TGCGCCAGCAGCTTGGGGCAGGATGAGCAGTTCTTC.